This TCR beta chain originates from a study of neurological immune-mediated disorders. Study overall: Of the roughly 35 patients who had multiple sclerosis, about 31 had the relapsing-remitting form and 3 had the secondary progressive form.

CDR3 size: 16 residues. Germline CDR1 and CDR2: SGHTA and FQGNSA. The V and J ends lost 8 bases and 0 bases respectively, with 20 bases between them. The table lists this clonotype with many counts. Antigen: not known. Points from the study as a whole: There was no clinical or MRI feature that was associated with the multiple sclerosis repertoire cluster. The most TCR clonal expansion was seen in HTLV-1-associated myelopathy, and the least was seen in multiple sclerosis, which fell below healthy controls. Phylogenetic grouping put 18 of 34 multiple sclerosis patients' repertoires into one related-CDR3 cluster, a possible signature.

TCRdb fed the 5' RACE reads into MiXCR, producing one record per CDR3 protein. Here the sample spans about 74,000 distinct CDR3 sequences, around 5.2% being singletons. The rearrangement uses TRBV7-2 and TRBJ2-7; tentatively, D is TRBD1 or TRBD2 (5 bases each). The TCR originated in a man aged 18 to 29 with multiple sclerosis. Sequences were obtained from PBMCs. The CDR3 DNA is TGTGCCAGCGTCCCATCATGGGGACGGCGCTCCTACGAGCAGTACTTC. It is translated as CASVPSWGRRSYEQYF.